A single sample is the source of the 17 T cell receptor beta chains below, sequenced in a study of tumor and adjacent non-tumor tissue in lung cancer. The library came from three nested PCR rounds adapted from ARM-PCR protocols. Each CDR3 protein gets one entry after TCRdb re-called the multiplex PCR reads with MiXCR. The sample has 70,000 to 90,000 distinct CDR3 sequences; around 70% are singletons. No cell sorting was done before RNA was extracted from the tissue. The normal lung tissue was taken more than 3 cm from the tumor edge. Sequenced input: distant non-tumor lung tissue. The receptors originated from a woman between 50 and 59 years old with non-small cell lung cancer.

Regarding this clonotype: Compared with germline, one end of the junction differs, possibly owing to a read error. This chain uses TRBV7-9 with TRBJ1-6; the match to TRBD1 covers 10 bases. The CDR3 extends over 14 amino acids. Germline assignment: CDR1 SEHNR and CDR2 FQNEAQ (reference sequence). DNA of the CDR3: TGTGCCAACAGCCCAGACAGGGGGCATTCACCCCTTCACTTT. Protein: CANSPDRGHSPLHF.

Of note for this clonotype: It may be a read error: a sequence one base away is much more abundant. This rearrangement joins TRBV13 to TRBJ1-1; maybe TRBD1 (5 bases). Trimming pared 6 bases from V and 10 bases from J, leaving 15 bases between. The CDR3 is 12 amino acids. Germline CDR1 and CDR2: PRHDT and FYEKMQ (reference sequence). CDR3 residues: CASRSSGNGAFF. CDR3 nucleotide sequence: TGTGCCAGCAGGTCATCAGGGAATGGAGCTTTCTTT. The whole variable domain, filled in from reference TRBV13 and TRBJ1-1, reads AAGVIQSPRHLIKEKRETATLKCYPIPRHDTVYWYQQGPGQDPQFLISFYEKMQSDKGSIPDRFSAQQFSDYHSELNMSSLELGDSALYFCASRSSGNGAFFGQGTRLTVV.

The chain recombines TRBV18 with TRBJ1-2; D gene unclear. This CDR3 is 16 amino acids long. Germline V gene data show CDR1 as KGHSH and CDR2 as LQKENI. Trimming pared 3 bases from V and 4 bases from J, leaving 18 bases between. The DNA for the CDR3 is TGTGCCAGCTCACCCAATCAGTTATCCACCTCCTATGGCTACACCTTC. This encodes CASSPNQLSTSYGYTF. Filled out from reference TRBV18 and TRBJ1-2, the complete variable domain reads NAGVMQNPRHLVRRRGQEARLRCSPMKGHSHVYWYRQLPEEGLKFMVYLQKENIIDESGMPKERFSAEFPKEGPSILRIQQVVRGDSAAYFCASSPNQLSTSYGYTFGSGTRLTVV.

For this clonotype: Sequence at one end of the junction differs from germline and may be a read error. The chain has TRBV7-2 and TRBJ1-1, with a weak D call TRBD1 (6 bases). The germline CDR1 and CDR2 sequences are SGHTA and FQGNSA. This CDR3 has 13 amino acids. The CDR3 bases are TGTGGCAGCAGCTTGGTGGGGGGCGCAGAAGCTTTCTTT. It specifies CGSSLVGGAEAFF.

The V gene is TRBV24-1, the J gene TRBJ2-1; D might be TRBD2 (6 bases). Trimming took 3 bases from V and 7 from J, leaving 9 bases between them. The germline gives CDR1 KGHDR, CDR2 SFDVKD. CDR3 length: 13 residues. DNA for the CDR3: TGTGCCACCAGTGATGGGGGGATTAATGAGCAGTTCTTC. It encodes CATSDGGINEQFF.

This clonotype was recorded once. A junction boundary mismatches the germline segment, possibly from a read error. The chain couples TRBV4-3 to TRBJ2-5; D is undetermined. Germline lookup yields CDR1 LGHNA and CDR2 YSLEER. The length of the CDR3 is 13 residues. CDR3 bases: TGCGCCACCAGCCTAGAGGAATATAGGACCCATTACTTC. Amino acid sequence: CATSLEEYRTHYF.

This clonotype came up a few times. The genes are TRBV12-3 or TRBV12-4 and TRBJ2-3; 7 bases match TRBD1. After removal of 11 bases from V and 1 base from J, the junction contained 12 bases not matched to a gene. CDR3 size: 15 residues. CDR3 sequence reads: CAGTLDQGGTDTQYF. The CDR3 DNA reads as TGTGCCGGCACTCTCGATCAGGGGGGCACAGATACGCAGTATTTT.

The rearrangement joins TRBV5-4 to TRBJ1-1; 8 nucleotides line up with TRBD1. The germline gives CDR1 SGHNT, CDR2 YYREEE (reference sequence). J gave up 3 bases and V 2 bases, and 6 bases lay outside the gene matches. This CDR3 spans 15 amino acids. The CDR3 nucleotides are TGTGCCAGCAGCTTAACAGGGGGTTCGGACACTGAAGCTTTCTTT. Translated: CASSLTGGSDTEAFF.

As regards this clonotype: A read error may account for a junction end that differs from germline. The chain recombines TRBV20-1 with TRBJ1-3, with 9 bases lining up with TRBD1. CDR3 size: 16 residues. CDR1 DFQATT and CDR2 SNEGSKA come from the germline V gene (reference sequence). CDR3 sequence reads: CSTSDLYGTGKDTIYF. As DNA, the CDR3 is TGCAGTACTAGTGATTTGTATGGGACAGGGAAAGACACCATATATTTT.

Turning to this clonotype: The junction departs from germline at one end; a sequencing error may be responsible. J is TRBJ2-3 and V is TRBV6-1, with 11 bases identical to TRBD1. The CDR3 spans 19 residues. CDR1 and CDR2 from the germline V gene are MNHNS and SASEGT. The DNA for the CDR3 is TGTGCCAGCAGTAAAGCGCTACAGGGGACAGGGGGTAGCACAGATACGCAGTATTTT. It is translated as CASSKALQGTGGSTDTQYF.

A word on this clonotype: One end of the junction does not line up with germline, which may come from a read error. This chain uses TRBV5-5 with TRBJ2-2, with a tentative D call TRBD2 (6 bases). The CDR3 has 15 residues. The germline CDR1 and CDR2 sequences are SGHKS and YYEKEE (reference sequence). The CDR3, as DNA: TGTGCCCGCAGCTTAGACGGGAGATTAAGCGGGGAGCTGTTTTTT. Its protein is CARSLDGRLSGELFF.

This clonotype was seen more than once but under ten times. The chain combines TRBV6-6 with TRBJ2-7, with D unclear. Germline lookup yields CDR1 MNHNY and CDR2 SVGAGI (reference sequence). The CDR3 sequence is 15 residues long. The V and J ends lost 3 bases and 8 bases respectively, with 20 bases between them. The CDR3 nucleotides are TGTGCCAGCAGTTATCGGAGCTCCCCCTTTGGGAAGCAGTACTTC. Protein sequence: CASSYRSSPFGKQYF.

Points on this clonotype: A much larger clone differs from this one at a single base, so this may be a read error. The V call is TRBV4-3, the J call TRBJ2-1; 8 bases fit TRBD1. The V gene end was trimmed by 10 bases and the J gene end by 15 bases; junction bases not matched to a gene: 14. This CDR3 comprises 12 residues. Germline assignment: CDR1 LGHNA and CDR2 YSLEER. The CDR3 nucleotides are TGCGCCAACAGTCAGGACAGGGTCACACGGTTCTTC. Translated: CANSQDRVTRFF.

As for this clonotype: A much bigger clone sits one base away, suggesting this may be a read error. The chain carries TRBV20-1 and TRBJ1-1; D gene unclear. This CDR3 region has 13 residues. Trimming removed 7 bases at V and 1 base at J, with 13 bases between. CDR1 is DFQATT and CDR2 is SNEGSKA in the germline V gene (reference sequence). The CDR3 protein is CSDSKHQNTEAFF. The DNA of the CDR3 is TGCAGTGATAGTAAACACCAGAACACTGAAGCTTTCTTT.

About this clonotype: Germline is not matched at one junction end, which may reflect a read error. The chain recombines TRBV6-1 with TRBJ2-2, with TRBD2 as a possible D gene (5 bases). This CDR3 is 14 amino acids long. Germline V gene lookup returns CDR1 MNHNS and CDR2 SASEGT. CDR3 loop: CASSLARYTGDLFF. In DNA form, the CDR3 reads TGTGCCAGCAGTCTGGCTCGTTACACCGGGGATCTGTTTTTT.

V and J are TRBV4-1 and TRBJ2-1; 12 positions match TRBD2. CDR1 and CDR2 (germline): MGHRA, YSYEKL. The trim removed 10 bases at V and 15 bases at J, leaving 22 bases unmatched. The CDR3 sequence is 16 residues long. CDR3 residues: CANRQEYTSGRISGFF. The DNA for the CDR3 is TGCGCCAACAGGCAAGAATACACTAGCGGGAGGATTAGCGGGTTCTTC.

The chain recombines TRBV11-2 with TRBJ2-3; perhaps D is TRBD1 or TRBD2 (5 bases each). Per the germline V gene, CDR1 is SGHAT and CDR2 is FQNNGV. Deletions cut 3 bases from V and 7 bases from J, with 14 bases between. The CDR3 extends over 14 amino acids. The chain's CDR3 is CASSLGPGRNTQYF. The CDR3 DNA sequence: TGTGCCAGCAGCTTGGGACCAGGGAGAAATACGCAGTATTTT.